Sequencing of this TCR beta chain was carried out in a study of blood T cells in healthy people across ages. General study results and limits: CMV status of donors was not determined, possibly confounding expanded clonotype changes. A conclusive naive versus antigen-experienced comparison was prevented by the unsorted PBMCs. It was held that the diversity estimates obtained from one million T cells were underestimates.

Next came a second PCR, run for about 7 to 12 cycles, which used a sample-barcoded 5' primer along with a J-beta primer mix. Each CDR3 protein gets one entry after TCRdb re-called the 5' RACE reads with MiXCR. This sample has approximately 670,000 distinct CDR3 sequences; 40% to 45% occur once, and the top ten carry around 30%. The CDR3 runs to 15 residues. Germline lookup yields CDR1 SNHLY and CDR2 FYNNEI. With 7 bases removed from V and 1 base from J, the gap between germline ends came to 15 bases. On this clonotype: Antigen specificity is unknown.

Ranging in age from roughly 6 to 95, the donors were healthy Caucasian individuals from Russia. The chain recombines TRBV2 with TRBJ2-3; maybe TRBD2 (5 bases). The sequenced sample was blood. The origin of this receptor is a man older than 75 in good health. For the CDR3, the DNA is TGTGCCAGCATTCGACGGGATGGACGCACAGATACGCAGTATTTT. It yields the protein CASIRRDGRTDTQYF.